This passage covers 11 T cell receptor beta chains from one sample sequenced in a study of blood T cell repertoires in COVID-19. The assay was immunoSEQ multiplex PCR, and TCRdb's table has in-frame clones only and misses some. The data contain a few hundred thousand clones, around 87% of them seen just once; the ten biggest clones take up under 1.1%. The sample consisted of peripheral blood. Receptors were obtained from a woman aged 40 to 50 with COVID-19, enrolled during active disease.

V and J are TRBV10-3 and TRBJ2-5; TRBD2 agrees at 9 bases. In germline, CDR1 is ENHRY, CDR2 SYGVKD. The CDR3 length is 14 residues. Trimming cost V 2 bases and J 5 bases; bases outside gene matches: 3. The CDR3 coding sequence is TGTGCCATCAGTGAGGGGACTAGCACGGAGACCCAGTACTTC. It translates to CAISEGTSTETQYF.

The chain employs TRBV2 and TRBJ2-3, with 12 bases that match TRBD2. The V and J ends lost 9 bases and 0 bases, in that order; junction bases with no gene match: 4. The CDR3 sequence is 15 residues long. In germline, CDR1 is SNHLY, CDR2 FYNNEI. Written as DNA, the CDR3 is TGTGCCAGGACTAGCGGGGGCCAGAGCACAGATACGCAGTATTTT. Amino acids: CARTSGGQSTDTQYF. The full variable domain, rest sourced from reference TRBV2 and TRBJ2-3, is EPEVTQTPSHQVTQMGQEVILRCVPISNHLYFYWYRQILGQKVEFLVSFYNNEISEKSEIFDDQFSVERPDGSNFTLKIRSTKLEDSAMYFCARTSGGQSTDTQYFGPGTRLTVL.

The chain has TRBV7-2 and TRBJ1-6, with D possibly being TRBD1 (5 bases). In germline, CDR1 is SGHTA, CDR2 FQGNSA. Trimming shortened V by 6 bases and J by 4 bases, and 13 bases separated the two germline ends. This CDR3 comprises 15 residues. The CDR3, as DNA: TGTGCCAGCAGTTTGACAGCTACTTATAATTCACCCCTCCACTTT. Its protein product is CASSLTATYNSPLHF. Using reference TRBV7-2 and TRBJ1-6 for the parts outside the CDR3, the full variable domain is GAGVSQSPSNKVTEKGKDVELRCDPISGHTALYWYRQSLGQGLEFLIYFQGNSAPDKSGLPSDRFSAERTGGSVSTLTIQRTQQEDSAVYLCASSLTATYNSPLHFGNGTRLTVT.

CDR3: CASTLTGGVTGELFF. The DNA for the CDR3 is TGTGCCAGCACTCTGACAGGGGGGGTCACCGGGGAGCTGTTTTTT. V and J are TRBV28 and TRBJ2-2, with TRBD1 matching 9 bases. The CDR3 loop spans 15 amino acids. V gave up 7 bases and J gave up 4 bases; unmatched junction bases: 7. Per the germline V gene, CDR1 is MDHEN and CDR2 is SYDVKM.

The chain couples TRBV9 to TRBJ2-7; 8 positions agree with TRBD2. The ends lost 0 bases at V and 5 bases at J; junction bases unmatched: 16. CDR3 length: 18 residues. Looked up from germline, CDR1 is SGDLS and CDR2 is YYNGEE. CDR3 sequence (DNA): TGTGCCAGCAGCGTAGGTCTCGGGGTGAGCGGGAGATTCCACGAGCAGTACTTC. It yields the protein CASSVGLGVSGRFHEQYF.

This CDR3 is CASSQRTGGGPQHF. In DNA, the CDR3 is TGTGCCAGCAGCCAGAGGACAGGGGGCGGGCCCCAGCATTTT. The rearrangement joins TRBV3-1 (or the pseudogene TRBV3-2) to TRBJ1-5; 11 bases agree with TRBD1. This CDR3 region has 14 residues. The junction had 4 bases not matched to a gene; V was cut back by 3 bases and J by 9 bases. Germline-derived CDR1 and CDR2 are LGHDT and YNNKEL (reference sequence).

This clone was seen only once. The CDR3 bases are TGTGCCAGCAGCTTAAACCCGGGGGGGGCGAATTCACCCCTCCACTTT. It yields the protein CASSLNPGGANSPLHF. The genes are TRBV7-9 and TRBJ1-6, with a weak D call TRBD1 (6 bases). The V end lost 2 bases, the J end lost 7 bases, and 15 bases lay between the germline ends. CDR1 is SEHNR, CDR2 FQNEAQ, per germline (reference sequence). The CDR3 has 16 amino acids.

The CDR3 DNA follows: TGTGCCAGCAGCCCCCGGACTAGCGGGAGATCCTACAATGAGCAGTTCTTC. Translated: CASSPRTSGRSYNEQFF. V gene TRBV5-4 combines with J gene TRBJ2-1; TRBD2 aligns across 13 bases. Germline assignment: CDR1 SGHNT and CDR2 YYREEE (reference sequence). Trimming at V came to 4 bases and at J to 1 base, leaving 5 bases not matched to a gene. The CDR3 is made up of 17 amino acids.

The chain links TRBV7-8 to TRBJ2-7, with 7 bases aligning to TRBD2. Germline V gene data show CDR1 as SGHVS and CDR2 as FQNEAQ. V shed 4 bases and J 1 base; nucleotides not matched to a gene: 10. This CDR3 is built from 16 residues. The CDR3 spells CASSSDGAGLSYEQYF. Here the CDR3 DNA reads TGTGCCAGCAGCTCCGACGGAGCGGGGCTATCCTACGAGCAGTACTTC.

In nucleotides, the CDR3 is TGTGCCAGCAGTTTTAATACCGGTATCGGGTTAGCTAGCGGGAGGGTCTACGAGCAGTACTTC. As protein: CASSFNTGIGLASGRVYEQYF. The chain couples TRBV27 to TRBJ2-7, with 12 bases that match TRBD2. The CDR3 runs to 21 residues. J was trimmed by 3 bases and V by 3 bases; bases with no gene match: 21. CDR1 MNHEY and CDR2 SMNVEV come from the germline V gene (reference sequence).

This chain joins TRBV2 and TRBJ1-5; possibly TRBD1 for D (5 bases). The germline gives CDR1 SNHLY, CDR2 FYNNEI. CDR3 length: 15 amino acids. V lost 7 bases and J lost 7, with 20 bases in between. Here the CDR3 reads CASTPVDTDGQPQHF. CDR3 nucleotides: TGTGCCAGCACCCCCGTGGACACGGACGGCCAGCCCCAGCATTTT.